These 27 T cell receptor beta chains were all obtained from the same sample, sequenced in a study of blood T cell repertoires in COVID-19. The method was immunoSEQ multiplex PCR; TCRdb's version includes in-frame clones alone and lacks a portion of them. The top ten clones hold roughly 9% of a sample with some 150,000 clones, about 77% of them seen once. Sequenced: peripheral blood. The source of these receptors is a woman aged 45 to 65 with active or convalescent COVID-19.

V and J are TRBV4-2 and TRBJ1-2, with a possible D match to TRBD1 (5 bases). V was trimmed by 0 bases and J by 8 bases, leaving 19 bases between them. The germline gives CDR1 LGHNA, CDR2 YNFKEQ. This CDR3 is 16 amino acids long. CDR3 DNA: TGTGCCAGCAGCCAAGATAGTTCTGGGACTCCGATCGGCTACACCTTC. Encoded protein: CASSQDSSGTPIGYTF.

This clone was seen more than once but under ten times. This sequence joins TRBV2 and TRBJ1-2; 10 bases align to TRBD1. Germline V gene sequence: CDR1 SNHLY, CDR2 FYNNEI. This CDR3 is 13 amino acids long. With V trimmed by 10 bases and J by 6 bases, 8 bases remained unmatched. Here the CDR3 DNA reads TGTGCCATTCTCCCGGGACAGGGGAATGGCTACACCTTC. Translation: CAILPGQGNGYTF.

The V and J genes are TRBV12-3 or TRBV12-4 and TRBJ1-1; no clear D gene. Trimming took off 3 bases at V and 2 bases at J, with 7 bases between the two ends. The CDR3 consists of 13 residues. The CDR3 loop reads CASSFQANTEAFF. The CDR3 DNA sequence: TGTGCCAGCAGTTTTCAGGCAAACACTGAAGCTTTCTTT.

The chain has TRBV15 and TRBJ1-1; 7 nucleotides match TRBD1. Germline V CDR1 and CDR2: LNHNV, YYDKDF (reference sequence). The junction had 12 bases not matched to a gene; V was cut back by 9 bases and J by 2 bases. The CDR3 loop spans 15 amino acids. The CDR3 sequence is CATGDRELGNTEAFF. The CDR3 DNA sequence: TGTGCCACGGGAGACAGGGAGTTAGGAAACACTGAAGCTTTCTTT.

The chain combines TRBV5-1 with TRBJ1-2; TRBD1 aligns across 8 bases. CDR1 and CDR2 from the germline V gene are SGHRS and YFSETQ. V was clipped by 0 bases and J by 4 bases; unmatched bases: 8. The CDR3 runs to 16 residues. CDR3 sequence (DNA): TGCGCCAGCAGCTTGGCCCCTCTACAGGGGGTCTATGGCTACACCTTC. It is translated as CASSLAPLQGVYGYTF. Full variable domain (remainder filled in from reference TRBV5-1 and TRBJ1-2): KAGVTQTPRYLIKTRGQQVTLSCSPISGHRSVSWYQQTPGQGLQFLFEYFSETQRNKGNFPGRFSGRQFSNSRSEMNVSTLELGDSALYLCASSLAPLQGVYGYTFGSGTRLTVV.

In DNA form, the CDR3 reads TGTGCCAGCAGTTTCGGGACTAGCGGGAGTCGCGAGCAGTACTTC. Translated: CASSFGTSGSREQYF. The V call is TRBV7-2, the J call TRBJ2-7; 14 positions match TRBD2. Germline loops: CDR1 SGHTA, CDR2 FQGNSA. The CDR3 is 15 amino acids. The junction had 7 bases not matched to a gene; V was cut back by 6 bases and J by 6 bases.

This chain connects TRBV19 to TRBJ2-2, with a tentative D call TRBD2 (5 bases). This CDR3 is built from 16 residues. Trimming shortened V by 4 bases and J by 2 bases, and 14 bases separated the two germline ends. Per germline, CDR1 LNHDA and CDR2 SQIVND (reference sequence). This CDR3 is CASSTRAGSNTGELFF. The DNA of the CDR3 is TGTGCCAGTAGTACGAGGGCAGGCAGTAACACCGGGGAGCTGTTTTTT.

This clone was counted only a few times. This chain joins TRBV7-9 and TRBJ2-3, with D possibly TRBD2 on 7 matching bases. V gave up 1 base and J gave up 1 base, with 12 bases separating them. Germline V gene sequence: CDR1 SEHNR, CDR2 FQNEAQ (reference sequence). The CDR3 consists of 16 residues. The CDR3 coding sequence is TGTGCCAGCAGCTTAGGGTCCGGGGGGCGCACAGATACGCAGTATTTT. Translation: CASSLGSGGRTDTQYF.

The rearrangement joins TRBV5-6 to TRBJ1-5; D ambiguous. Trimming removed 1 base from V and 0 bases from J, with 2 bases in between. The CDR3 totals 13 residues. Germline CDR1 is SGHDT and CDR2 is YYEEEE. CDR3 coding DNA: TGTGCCAGCAGCTTGTATAGCAATCAGCCCCAGCATTTT. This translates into CASSLYSNQPQHF.

There are a few counts of this clone. The rearrangement uses TRBV10-3 and TRBJ1-5, with D unresolved. The ends were cut back, 3 bases at V and 5 bases at J, with 11 bases in the middle. CDR3 length equals 14 residues. Germline V gives CDR1 ENHRY, CDR2 SYGVKD. The CDR3 DNA reads TGTGCCATCAGTGAAAGGCAGGAGGATCAGCCCCAGCATTTT. Protein sequence: CAISERQEDQPQHF.

The chain couples TRBV5-6 to TRBJ2-7, with TRBD2 matching over 8 bases. The trim removed 0 bases at V and 7 bases at J, leaving 12 bases unmatched. The CDR3 has 16 residues. Germline CDR1 is SGHDT and CDR2 is YYEEEE. The CDR3 nucleotides are TGTGCCAGCAGCTTGGCCGGGACTAGAAGTCTAGGGGAGCAGTACTTC. Translating it yields CASSLAGTRSLGEQYF.

This rearrangement joins TRBV19 to TRBJ2-3; a possible D gene is TRBD2 (7 bases). The CDR3 length is 17 residues. Trimming cost V 3 bases and J 1 base, with 17 bases left between them. Germline-derived CDR1 and CDR2 are LNHDA and SQIVND (reference sequence). As DNA, the CDR3 is TGTGCCAGTAGTATCCGCCGAGGGGGGGGCGGCACAGATACGCAGTATTTT. Translation gives CASSIRRGGGGTDTQYF.

The V call is TRBV12-5, the J call TRBJ1-4; D is unclear. The germline V gene has CDR1 LGHNT and CDR2 FRNRAP. This CDR3 contains 16 residues. V lost 1 base and J 3 bases, leaving 12 bases between the germline ends. The CDR3 region has the DNA TGTGCTAGTGGTTTGGAACACCCGGAGGCTAATGAAAAACTGTTTTTT. Amino acids: CASGLEHPEANEKLFF.

The J gene is TRBJ1-1, the V gene TRBV19, with TRBD1 matching 8 bases. Germline V gene sequence: CDR1 LNHDA, CDR2 SQIVND (reference sequence). Trimming cost V 5 bases and J 7 bases; bases outside gene matches: 9. This CDR3 region has 14 residues. CDR3: CASSPVDREDEAFF. The CDR3 DNA sequence: TGTGCCAGTAGTCCGGTGGACAGGGAGGATGAAGCTTTCTTT.

The chain recombines TRBV5-6 with TRBJ2-1, with D hard to call. The CDR3 spans 14 residues. The V end lost 0 bases, the J end lost 3 bases, and 7 bases lay between the germline ends. Germline V gives CDR1 SGHDT, CDR2 YYEEEE. The CDR3 DNA is TGTGCCAGCAGCTTGGGGTCCAGCTACAATGAGCAGTTCTTC. This sequence encodes CASSLGSSYNEQFF.

This clone was seen only a few times. The CDR3 sequence: CSVEDRGGGYTF. The CDR3 DNA sequence: TGCAGCGTTGAGGACAGGGGAGGTGGCTACACCTTC. V is TRBV29-1 and J is TRBJ1-2; 9 nucleotides line up with TRBD1. V gave up 3 bases and J gave up 7 bases; unmatched junction bases: 3. The germline V gene encodes CDR1 SQVTM and CDR2 ANQGSEA. The length of the CDR3 is 12 residues.

This chain connects TRBV7-6 to TRBJ1-1, with 7 bases aligning to TRBD1. V was pared by 5 bases and J by 0 bases, with 6 bases of the junction left unmatched. The CDR3 spans 15 residues. The germline V gene encodes CDR1 SGHVS and CDR2 FNYEAQ. The CDR3 DNA sequence: TGTGCCAGCAGCCCCTCGACAGGGATGAACACTGAAGCTTTCTTT. It codes for CASSPSTGMNTEAFF.

The V call is TRBV27, the J call TRBJ1-2; TRBD1 matches at 9 bases. CDR3 length equals 15 residues. In germline, CDR1 is MNHEY, CDR2 SMNVEV (reference sequence). The trim removed 6 bases at V and 2 bases at J, leaving 7 bases unmatched. The CDR3: CASRASGTGNYGYTF. The CDR3, as DNA: TGTGCCAGCAGGGCCTCCGGGACAGGGAACTATGGCTACACCTTC.

The chain recombines TRBV9 with TRBJ2-5; D ambiguous. The CDR3 totals 15 residues. V was pared by 4 bases and J by 5 bases, with 18 bases between. Germline CDR1 reads SGDLS; CDR2 reads YYNGEE. The CDR3, as DNA: TGTGCCAGCAGCCACCACGACTCGTTCGTCGAGACCCAGTACTTC. As protein: CASSHHDSFVETQYF.

The chain has TRBV4-3 and TRBJ2-7; 8 bases align to TRBD2. This CDR3 region has 15 residues. CDR1 and CDR2 from the germline V gene are LGHNA and YSLEER. The V gene end was trimmed by 0 bases and the J gene end by 4 bases; junction bases not matched to a gene: 5. CDR3 sequence: CASSQDIAGGYEQYF. CDR3 in DNA: TGCGCCAGCAGCCAAGATATCGCGGGAGGATACGAGCAGTACTTC.

The chain's CDR3 is CASSLTGVDNSPLHF. CDR3 bases: TGTGCCAGCAGCTTGACAGGGGTGGATAATTCACCCCTCCACTTT. The rearrangement uses TRBV5-4 and TRBJ1-6; 7 nucleotides match TRBD1. V lost 1 base and J lost 5; bases outside the gene matches: 3. CDR1 and CDR2 from the germline V gene are SGHNT and YYREEE (reference sequence). The CDR3 runs 15 residues. The whole variable domain, remainder taken from reference TRBV5-4 and TRBJ1-6, is ETGVTQSPTHLIKTRGQQVTLRCSSQSGHNTVSWYQQALGQGPQFIFQYYREEENGRGNFPPRFSGLQFPNYSSELNVNALELDDSALYLCASSLTGVDNSPLHFGNGTRLTVT.

This clone was counted once. This sequence joins TRBV13 and TRBJ1-3, with D hard to call. V was pared by 5 bases and J by 6 bases, with 14 bases between. The CDR3 spans 14 residues. The germline gives CDR1 PRHDT, CDR2 FYEKMQ (reference sequence). The CDR3 sequence: CASSTSQAPNTIYF. In DNA form, the CDR3 reads TGTGCCAGCAGCACCTCCCAAGCCCCAAACACCATATATTTT.

The chain joins TRBV2 to TRBJ1-5; D is uncertain. The V end lost 2 bases, the J end lost 0 bases, and 8 bases lay between the germline ends. The germline gives CDR1 SNHLY, CDR2 FYNNEI. CDR3 length: 15 residues. The CDR3 region is CASSEHGFSNQPQHF. The CDR3 DNA sequence: TGTGCCAGCAGTGAACACGGTTTTAGCAATCAGCCCCAGCATTTT.

CDR3 nucleotides: TGTGCTAGTGGTTACCACTTTTCGGGGCGGGGGAAGAATTCACCCCTCCACTTT. This sequence encodes CASGYHFSGRGKNSPLHF. The chain has TRBV12-5 and TRBJ1-6; D might be TRBD1 (5 bases). Trimming cost V 4 bases and J 7 bases, with 23 bases left between them. This CDR3 region has 18 residues. The germline V gene encodes CDR1 LGHNT and CDR2 FRNRAP.

The chain couples TRBV4-3 to TRBJ2-7; D perhaps matches TRBD2 (6 bases). Germline-derived CDR1 and CDR2 are LGHNA and YSLEER. V lost 0 bases and J 6 bases, leaving 18 bases between the germline ends. The CDR3 is 16 residues long. This CDR3 reads CASSQDRPTGAGEQYF. The DNA of the CDR3 is TGCGCCAGCAGCCAAGATCGTCCGACGGGAGCTGGCGAGCAGTACTTC.

In this sample, this clone turned up once. The chain employs TRBV9 and TRBJ2-2; 7 bases align to TRBD1. In germline, CDR1 is SGDLS, CDR2 YYNGEE. Losses at the gene ends were 0 bases for V and 4 bases for J; bases not matched to a gene: 6. The CDR3 sequence is 16 residues long. CDR3 region: CASSVGSGGSTGELFF. For the CDR3, the DNA is TGTGCCAGCAGCGTAGGTTCAGGGGGAAGCACCGGGGAGCTGTTTTTT.

This chain joins TRBV5-5 and TRBJ2-7, with 9 bases aligning to TRBD2. The CDR3 is made up of 14 amino acids. V trimming: 5 bases; J trimming: 4 bases; junction bases outside the gene matches: 7. Germline V gene lookup returns CDR1 SGHKS and CDR2 YYEKEE (reference sequence). Here the CDR3 DNA reads TGTGCCAGCAGGCGGGGGGGCTTAGGGTACGAGCAGTACTTC. It codes for CASRRGGLGYEQYF.